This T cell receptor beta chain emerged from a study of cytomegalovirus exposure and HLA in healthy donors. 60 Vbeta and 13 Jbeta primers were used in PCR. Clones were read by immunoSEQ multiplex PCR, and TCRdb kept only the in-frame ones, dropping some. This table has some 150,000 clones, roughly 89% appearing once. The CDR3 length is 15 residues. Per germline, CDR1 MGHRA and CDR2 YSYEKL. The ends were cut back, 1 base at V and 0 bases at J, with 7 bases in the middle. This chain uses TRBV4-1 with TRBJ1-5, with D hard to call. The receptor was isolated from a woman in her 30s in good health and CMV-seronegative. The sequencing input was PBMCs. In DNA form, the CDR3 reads TGCGCCAGCAGCCAAGGACTGATTAGCAATCAGCCCCAGCATTTT. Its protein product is CASSQGLISNQPQHF.